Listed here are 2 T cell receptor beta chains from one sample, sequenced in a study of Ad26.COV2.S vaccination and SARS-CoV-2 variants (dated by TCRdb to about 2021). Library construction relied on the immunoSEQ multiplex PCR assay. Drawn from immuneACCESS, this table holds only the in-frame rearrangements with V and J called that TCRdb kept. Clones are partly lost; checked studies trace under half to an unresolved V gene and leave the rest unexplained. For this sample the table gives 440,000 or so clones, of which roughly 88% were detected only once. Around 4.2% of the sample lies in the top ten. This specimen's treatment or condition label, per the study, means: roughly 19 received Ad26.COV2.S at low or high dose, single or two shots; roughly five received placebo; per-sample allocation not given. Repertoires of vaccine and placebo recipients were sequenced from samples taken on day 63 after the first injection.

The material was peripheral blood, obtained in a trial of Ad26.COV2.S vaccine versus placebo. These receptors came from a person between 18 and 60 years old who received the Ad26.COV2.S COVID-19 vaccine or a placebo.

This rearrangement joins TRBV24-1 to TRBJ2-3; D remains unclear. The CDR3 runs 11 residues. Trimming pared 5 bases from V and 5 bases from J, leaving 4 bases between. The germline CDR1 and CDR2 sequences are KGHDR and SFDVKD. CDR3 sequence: CATSALDTQYF. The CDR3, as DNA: TGTGCCACCAGTGCCCTAGATACGCAGTATTTT.

The CDR3 reads CASSEFTGGREQYF. The CDR3 region has the DNA TGTGCCAGCAGTGAATTTACAGGGGGTAGAGAGCAGTACTTC. This chain connects TRBV25-1 to TRBJ2-7; 8 bases map to TRBD1. V lost 1 base, J lost 7 bases, and 6 bases stayed unmatched. Germline loops: CDR1 MGHDK, CDR2 SYGVNS. The CDR3 totals 14 residues.